This entry features one T cell receptor (beta chain) sequence. This entry belongs to a study of blood T cell repertoires in COVID-19. Study context: Collection of acute and convalescent COVID-19 samples took place in the United States, Italy and Spain. T cells, B-cell-depleted T cells, or PBMCs supplied cDNA or gDNA.

In the study's own analysis: By means of reference gene primer amplification, nucleated cell counts were estimated. TCRdb's copy holds only in-frame clones and misses some; the assay was immunoSEQ multiplex PCR. That table gives V, J and clone size, and the DNA gave D and trimming. The profile shows over 200,000 clones, roughly nine tenths of them singletons. The clonotype was recovered from a man in his forties or fifties who had recovered from COVID-19. The sequenced sample was peripheral blood.

This chain's CDR3 is CATSTTTRRFRDREYNEQFF. The CDR3 coding sequence is TGTGCCACCAGCACCACAACCCGGCGGTTCCGGGACAGGGAATACAATGAGCAGTTCTTC. The J gene is TRBJ2-1, the V gene TRBV15, with 9 positions matching TRBD1. Germline lookup yields CDR1 LNHNV and CDR2 YYDKDF (reference sequence). V was clipped by 4 bases and J by 4 bases; unmatched bases: 20. This CDR3 has 20 amino acids.